Presented here are 29 T cell receptor beta chains from one specimen sequenced in a study of blood T cell repertoires in COVID-19 (dated by TCRdb to 2020 to 2021). Libraries were built with the immunoSEQ multiplex PCR assay. Drawn from immuneACCESS, this table holds only the in-frame rearrangements with V and J called that TCRdb kept. Clones are partly lost; checked studies trace under half to an unresolved V gene and leave the rest unexplained. This sample comprises approximately 330,000 clones, under 90% of them detected only once. Jointly, the top ten make up about 9.4% of the sample. Input material: PBMCs or T cells enriched from blood (not recorded which). Every receptor here comes from a woman in her thirties who had recovered from COVID-19.

J is TRBJ2-7 and V is TRBV6-5; 10 nucleotides match TRBD1. The junction had 9 bases not matched to a gene; V was cut back by 7 bases and J by 3 bases. This CDR3 has 15 amino acids. The V gene's germline CDR1 is MNHEY and CDR2 SVGAGI. CDR3 bases: TGTGCCAGCACCGGAACCGGGACAGGGGACTACGAGCAGTACTTC. Its protein is CASTGTGTGDYEQYF.

The J gene is TRBJ2-7, the V gene TRBV25-1; TRBD2 matches 7 bases. Germline CDR1 is MGHDK and CDR2 is SYGVNS. J lost 2 bases, V lost 6 bases, and 4 bases had no gene match. The CDR3 consists of 13 residues. The CDR3 loop reads CASSWGTTYEQYF. The CDR3 DNA sequence: TGTGCCAGCAGCTGGGGGACTACCTACGAGCAGTACTTC.

The chain combines TRBV27 with TRBJ2-7; no firm D call. This CDR3 is 14 amino acids long. Per the germline V gene, CDR1 is MNHEY and CDR2 is SMNVEV (reference sequence). V was shortened by 5 bases and J by 0 bases, with 11 bases between the two germline ends. CDR3: CASSVQVNSYEQYF. The CDR3 nucleotides read TGTGCCAGCAGTGTCCAGGTTAACTCCTACGAGCAGTACTTC.

This clone was observed once. The CDR3 is CASSLGARGYTF. DNA of the CDR3: TGTGCCAGCAGCTTAGGGGCAAGGGGCTACACCTTC. This sequence joins TRBV7-9 and TRBJ1-2, with unresolved D. CDR1 is SEHNR, CDR2 FQNEAQ, per germline (reference sequence). Trimming shortened V by 1 base and J by 8 bases, and 8 bases separated the two germline ends. The CDR3 length is 12 residues.

The chain is built from TRBV19 and TRBJ2-1; D is unclear. Germline V CDR1 and CDR2: LNHDA, SQIVND (reference sequence). V was clipped by 9 bases and J by 1 base, with 13 bases between them. CDR3 length: 14 residues. CDR3 bases: TGTGCCAGCGCTAGGAGTCCTTCCTACAATGAGCAGTTCTTC. This translates into CASARSPSYNEQFF.

The chain recombines TRBV2 with TRBJ2-1, with 14 bases matching TRBD2. CDR3 length: 17 amino acids. Trimming cost V 6 bases and J 5 bases; bases outside gene matches: 9. Per the germline V gene, CDR1 is SNHLY and CDR2 is FYNNEI. The CDR3 loop reads CASSPAGLAGVHNEQFF. CDR3 sequence (DNA): TGTGCCAGCAGCCCGGCGGGACTAGCGGGAGTCCACAATGAGCAGTTCTTC.

For the CDR3, the DNA is TGCGCCAGCAGCCGCGTCCCTGCGGGGGCTGGTGGCAATCAGCCCCAGCATTTT. This codes for CASSRVPAGAGGNQPQHF. The V gene is TRBV4-1, the J gene TRBJ1-5, with D possibly being TRBD1 (6 bases). Germline V gene lookup returns CDR1 MGHRA and CDR2 YSYEKL. V was clipped by 4 bases and J by 2 bases, with 21 bases between them. CDR3 size: 18 residues.

In DNA, the CDR3 is TGCGCCAGCAGCCAAGAAGTAGGAGCCCGTAATGAAAAACTGTTTTTT. Translated: CASSQEVGARNEKLFF. J is TRBJ1-4 and V is TRBV4-1, with D unresolved. CDR3 length: 16 residues. V shed 0 bases and J shed 4 bases, with 12 bases lying between them. CDR1 and CDR2 (germline): MGHRA, YSYEKL.

The chain links TRBV7-2 to TRBJ2-7, with 8 bases fitting TRBD2. Germline V CDR1 and CDR2: SGHTA, FQGNSA. Trimming at V came to 2 bases and at J to 1 base, leaving 4 bases not matched to a gene. This CDR3 is 15 amino acids long. The CDR3 sequence is CASSLSGSPSYEQYF. The DNA of the CDR3 is TGTGCCAGCAGCTTAAGCGGGAGTCCATCCTACGAGCAGTACTTC.

The rearrangement uses TRBV28 and TRBJ2-1; D call uncertain. Germline loops: CDR1 MDHEN, CDR2 SYDVKM. The ends were cut back, 3 bases at V and 0 bases at J, with 6 bases in the middle. This CDR3 has 14 amino acids. The CDR3 loop reads CASSFSSSYNEQFF. The CDR3 DNA reads as TGTGCCAGCAGTTTTAGTAGCTCCTACAATGAGCAGTTCTTC.

This chain uses TRBV10-2 with TRBJ2-5; 8 bases match TRBD1. The J segment lost 2 bases and the V segment lost 7 bases, leaving 9 bases of the junction unmatched. Looked up from germline, CDR1 is WSHSY and CDR2 is SAAADI. CDR3 length: 15 amino acids. The CDR3 sequence: CASMTDRGFQETQYF. CDR3 coding DNA: TGCGCCAGCATGACTGACAGGGGTTTTCAAGAGACCCAGTACTTC.

This clone was seen a single time. The chain employs TRBV3-1 (or the pseudogene TRBV3-2) and TRBJ2-1, with a tentative D call TRBD2 (5 bases). V shed 4 bases and J shed 6 bases, with 13 bases lying between them. The CDR3 runs 14 residues. CDR1 is LGHDT, CDR2 YNNKEL, per germline (reference sequence). CDR3 DNA sequence: TGTGCCAGCAGCCTTAGCGCCGGTGTCAATGAGCAGTTCTTC. This encodes CASSLSAGVNEQFF.

The genes are TRBV10-3 and TRBJ2-1; 9 nucleotides align to TRBD2. The V gene end was trimmed by 6 bases and the J gene end by 4 bases; junction bases not matched to a gene: 4. Germline-derived CDR1 and CDR2 are ENHRY and SYGVKD. This CDR3 has 14 amino acids. The CDR3 sequence is CAIRPGLAYNEQFF. The DNA of the CDR3 is TGTGCCATCAGGCCGGGACTAGCATACAATGAGCAGTTCTTC.

This chain links TRBV3-1 (or the pseudogene TRBV3-2) with TRBJ2-5, with 12 bases matching TRBD2. The trim removed 4 bases at V and 6 bases at J, leaving 6 bases unmatched. Germline CDR1 LGHDT, CDR2 YNNKEL (reference sequence). CDR3 size: 15 residues. CDR3 in amino acids: CASSRRTSGTQTQYF. The CDR3 DNA reads TGTGCCAGCAGCCGCCGGACTAGCGGGACTCAGACCCAGTACTTC.

The count of this clone is one. CDR3 loop: CASSLGRGQETQYF. In DNA, the CDR3 is TGTGCCAGCAGCTTGGGTCGGGGCCAAGAGACCCAGTACTTC. The J gene is TRBJ2-5, the V gene TRBV7-9; D possibly corresponds to TRBD2 (5 bases). The germline V gene has CDR1 SEHNR and CDR2 FQNEAQ (reference sequence). The CDR3 is made up of 14 amino acids. V lost 3 bases and J lost 1, with 9 bases in between.

This clone turned up a few times. J is TRBJ2-3 and V is TRBV3-1 (or the pseudogene TRBV3-2), with D possibly matching TRBD2 (6 bases). CDR1 and CDR2 (germline): LGHDT, YNNKEL (reference sequence). Between the trimmed V and J ends, which lost 0 bases and 1 base, there was a span of 17 bases. The length of the CDR3 is 18 residues. The CDR3 spells CASSQDSLGGTGTDTQYF. CDR3 nucleotide sequence: TGTGCCAGCAGCCAAGACTCCCTGGGCGGGACGGGCACAGATACGCAGTATTTT.

This chain connects TRBV6-1 to TRBJ1-3; the D is unclear. CDR1 and CDR2 (germline): MNHNS, SASEGT. This CDR3 contains 16 residues. Trimming cost V 3 bases and J 4 bases, with 16 bases left between them. The CDR3 nucleotides are TGTGCCAGCAGTGACGAGGCCAGATTAGCGGGAAACACCATATATTTT. Translating it yields CASSDEARLAGNTIYF.

The CDR3, as DNA: TGCGCCAGCAGTGTACAGGGCACAGATACGCAGTATTTT. It translates to CASSVQGTDTQYF. The chain recombines TRBV10-1 with TRBJ2-3, with D possibly TRBD1 on 5 matching bases. V was trimmed by 4 bases and J by 1 base, leaving 6 bases between them. Germline V gene sequence: CDR1 WNHNN, CDR2 SYGVQD (reference sequence). The CDR3 runs 13 residues.

The rearrangement links TRBV4-1 to TRBJ1-5; TRBD1 is a possible D gene (5 bases). CDR1 is MGHRA, CDR2 YSYEKL, per germline. The CDR3 sequence is 17 residues long. V lost 0 bases and J 2 bases, leaving 14 bases between the germline ends. Here the CDR3 reads CASSQEAPGKGNQPQHF. In nucleotides, the CDR3 is TGCGCCAGCAGCCAAGAAGCCCCAGGGAAGGGCAATCAGCCCCAGCATTTT.

On this clone: The junction differs from germline at one of its ends, possibly a read error. V is TRBV11-3 and J is TRBJ2-1; perhaps TRBD1 as D (5 bases). This CDR3 region has 13 residues. Germline V gene lookup returns CDR1 SGHNT and CDR2 YENEEA. The CDR3: CASSLAQDNEQFF. The CDR3 DNA sequence: TGTGCCAGCAGCTTAGCACAGGACAACGAGCAGTTCTTC.

V is TRBV5-6 and J is TRBJ1-1; D remains unclear. CDR3 size: 14 residues. Trimming cost V 5 bases and J 0 bases, with 11 bases left between them. CDR1 is SGHDT, CDR2 YYEEEE, per germline. Here the CDR3 reads CASRELGLNTEAFF. For the CDR3, the DNA is TGTGCCAGCAGGGAACTTGGGCTGAACACTGAAGCTTTCTTT. Combining the CDR3 with reference TRBV5-6 and TRBJ1-1 gives the whole variable domain DAGVTQSPTHLIKTRGQQVTLRCSPKSGHDTVSWYQQALGQGPQFIFQYYEEEERQRGNFPDRFSGHQFPNYSSELNVNALLLGDSALYLCASRELGLNTEAFFGQGTRLTVV.

The chain couples TRBV7-2 to TRBJ1-2; possible D gene TRBD1, 5 bases. The CDR3 is 16 amino acids. CDR1 is SGHTA, CDR2 FQGNSA, per germline. Trimming stripped 5 bases from V and 5 bases from J, with 21 bases between. CDR3 loop: CASSPRGEGGNYGYTF. The CDR3 DNA follows: TGTGCCAGCAGCCCCAGAGGGGAGGGAGGGAATTATGGCTACACCTTC.

This clone showed up just once. The chain employs TRBV3-1 (or the pseudogene TRBV3-2) and TRBJ1-5; a possible D gene is TRBD1 (5 bases). Trimming removed 4 bases from V and 2 bases from J, with 9 bases in between. The germline CDR1 and CDR2 sequences are LGHDT and YNNKEL (reference sequence). CDR3 size: 14 residues. CDR3 bases: TGTGCCAGCAGCCCCGGCAGGGGCAATCAGCCCCAGCATTTT. This gives the protein CASSPGRGNQPQHF.

The J gene is TRBJ2-1, the V gene TRBV27, with TRBD2 matching 8 bases. CDR1 is MNHEY and CDR2 is SMNVEV in the germline V gene (reference sequence). This CDR3 is built from 15 residues. J was trimmed by 6 bases and V by 6 bases; bases with no gene match: 10. CDR3 nucleotide sequence: TGTGCCAGCAGCCAAGGGACTAGAGTCATCAATGAGCAGTTCTTC. Translated, it gives CASSQGTRVINEQFF.

The V gene is TRBV7-9, the J gene TRBJ2-1, with D possibly TRBD2 on 5 matching bases. The germline V gene has CDR1 SEHNR and CDR2 FQNEAQ (reference sequence). V lost 5 bases and J 4 bases, leaving 21 bases between the germline ends. The CDR3 loop spans 17 amino acids. The CDR3 DNA reads as TGTGCCAGCAGCCCTGGGCGGGCTGGCGATGATTACAATGAGCAGTTCTTC. Its translation: CASSPGRAGDDYNEQFF.

This rearrangement joins TRBV6-5 to TRBJ1-6; D is uncertain. CDR1 is MNHEY and CDR2 is SVGAGI in the germline V gene. The CDR3 runs to 13 residues. V was cut by 7 bases and J by 11 bases, with 15 bases left in between. CDR3 loop: CASKVSVLPPLHF. The CDR3 DNA sequence: TGTGCCAGCAAAGTTTCGGTTTTGCCACCCCTCCACTTT.

In this sample, this clone turned up once. The chain recombines TRBV30 with TRBJ1-3, with 8 bases identical to TRBD1. This CDR3 contains 14 residues. V dropped 3 bases and J dropped 0; count of bases not matched to a gene: 1. The germline CDR1 and CDR2 sequences are GTSNPN and SVGIG (reference sequence). DNA of the CDR3: TGTGCCTGGAGGACAGGGGCCTCTGGAAACACCATATATTTT. Amino acid sequence: CAWRTGASGNTIYF.

CDR3 sequence reads: CASSLAGAGGSYEQYF. The DNA of the CDR3 is TGTGCCAGCAGCTTGGCCGGAGCAGGGGGGTCCTACGAGCAGTACTTC. The chain combines TRBV5-4 with TRBJ2-7; a possible D gene is TRBD1 (7 bases). Germline CDR1 SGHNT, CDR2 YYREEE (reference sequence). This CDR3 has 16 residues. The V end was cut by 0 bases, the J end by 1 base, with 14 bases between. The variable domain in full, with the rest retrieved from reference TRBV5-4 and TRBJ2-7, is ETGVTQSPTHLIKTRGQQVTLRCSSQSGHNTVSWYQQALGQGPQFIFQYYREEENGRGNFPPRFSGLQFPNYSSELNVNALELDDSALYLCASSLAGAGGSYEQYFGPGTRLTVT.

The rearrangement links TRBV6-5 to TRBJ2-7; 8 positions match TRBD1. V lost 5 bases to trimming and J lost 3 bases; unmatched junction nucleotides: 9. The CDR3 extends over 15 amino acids. The germline CDR1 and CDR2 sequences are MNHEY and SVGAGI. CDR3 DNA sequence: TGTGCCAGCAGTACAGGACAGGGAGACAACTACGAGCAGTACTTC. It yields the protein CASSTGQGDNYEQYF.